Shown below are 6 T cell receptor beta chains from a single sample sequenced in a study of shared clonotypes between healthy human individuals. Sequencing used immunoSEQ multiplex PCR; TCRdb keeps in-frame clones, though not all of them. The data show about 1,900,000 clones, about 95% seen once. CD8 cells regarded as naive lacked CD45RO, were positively chosen for CCR7, and omitted terminally differentiated effector memory CD45RA+ cells. Material for sequencing was naive CD8+ T cells sorted from blood. The origin of the receptors is a young man in good health.

The rearrangement joins TRBV5-1 to TRBJ1-1, with 8 positions matching TRBD1. Trimming at V came to 4 bases and at J to 1 base, leaving 3 bases not matched to a gene. The CDR3 contains 14 residues. Germline CDR1 and CDR2: SGHRS and YFSETQ. The chain's CDR3 is CASSITGGNTEAFF. The CDR3 DNA follows: TGCGCCAGCAGCATCACAGGGGGGAACACTGAAGCTTTCTTT.

The J gene is TRBJ2-1, the V gene TRBV5-8; D uncertain. V was shortened by 6 bases and J by 7 bases, with 17 bases between the two germline ends. Germline V lookup: CDR1 SGHTS, CDR2 YDEGEE. The CDR3 loop spans 14 amino acids. CDR3 region: CASTRVPFWNEQFF. Written as DNA, the CDR3 is TGTGCCAGCACCCGGGTCCCGTTTTGGAATGAGCAGTTCTTC.

The genes are TRBV28 and TRBJ2-5; 7 nucleotides match TRBD1. This CDR3 contains 14 residues. With V trimmed by 10 bases and J by 5 bases, 13 bases remained unmatched. Per the germline V gene, CDR1 is MDHEN and CDR2 is SYDVKM. In nucleotides, the CDR3 is TGTGCCACCTACCTGACAGGGATGGGGGAGACCCAGTACTTC. Translated, it gives CATYLTGMGETQYF.

This chain uses TRBV4-1 with TRBJ2-7; 12 nucleotides align to TRBD2. The CDR3 contains 16 residues. Per germline, CDR1 MGHRA and CDR2 YSYEKL. V trimming: 3 bases; J trimming: 3 bases; junction bases outside the gene matches: 6. Written as DNA, the CDR3 is TGCGCCAGCAGCCAGCTAGCGGGAGGGGACTTCTACGAGCAGTACTTC. It yields the protein CASSQLAGGDFYEQYF.

This chain joins TRBV9 and TRBJ2-5; D call uncertain. Germline V gene sequence: CDR1 SGDLS, CDR2 YYNGEE. Trimming removed 3 bases at V and 2 bases at J, with 17 bases between. The length of the CDR3 is 16 residues. The CDR3, as DNA: TGTGCCAGCAGCGGACCCCCCCAGGACCCACAAGAGACCCAGTACTTC. Translated, it gives CASSGPPQDPQETQYF. Full variable domain (missing parts from reference TRBV9 and TRBJ2-5): DSGVTQTPKHLITATGQRVTLRCSPRSGDLSVYWYQQSLDQGLQFLIQYYNGEERAKGNILERFSAQQFPDLHSELNLSSLELGDSALYFCASSGPPQDPQETQYFGPGTRLLVL.

The chain uses TRBV28 and TRBJ2-7; 9 nucleotides align to TRBD1. The CDR3 spans 16 residues. Germline CDR1 MDHEN, CDR2 SYDVKM. Unmatched junction bases numbered 9, after V lost 6 bases and J lost 0 bases. The CDR3 loop is CASSLSRTGASYEQYF. The CDR3 nucleotides are TGTGCCAGCAGCCTAAGCCGGACAGGGGCCTCCTACGAGCAGTACTTC.